Below are 22 T cell receptor beta chains sequenced from a single sample in a study of CD8+CD57+ T cells in acquired aplastic anemia. Genomic DNA constituted the template upon which TCR beta VDJ and CDR3 profiling was performed. TCRdb re-called the reads through MiXCR, storing one row per CDR3 protein. The top ten clones hold approximately 8.6% of a sample with 55,000 to 80,000 distinct CDR3 sequences, roughly half of them seen once. The specimen was sorted CD4+, CD8+, or CD8+CD57+ T cells (not recorded which) from PBMCs. These receptors originate from a human donor in good health, serving as a control.

This clonotype occurred many times. The gene calls are TRBV6-1 and TRBJ2-1, with 10 bases identical to TRBD2. The CDR3 extends over 16 amino acids. Looked up from germline, CDR1 is MNHNS and CDR2 is SASEGT. The V and J ends lost 1 base and 4 bases, in that order; junction bases with no gene match: 4. CDR3 amino acids: CASSEDPSGSYNEQFF. In DNA, the CDR3 is TGTGCCAGCAGTGAAGACCCTAGCGGGAGTTACAATGAGCAGTTCTTC.

This clonotype occurred many times. The chain has TRBV27 and TRBJ1-1; 7 positions agree with TRBD1. The CDR3 totals 15 residues. The ends lost 4 bases at V and 0 bases at J; junction bases unmatched: 5. Germline V gene data show CDR1 as MNHEY and CDR2 as SMNVEV (reference sequence). DNA for the CDR3: TGTGCCAGCAGTTCCTTACAGGGGATGAACACTGAAGCTTTCTTT. Translation: CASSSLQGMNTEAFF.

This rearrangement joins TRBV10-3 to TRBJ2-2; tentative D call: TRBD2 (7 bases). Germline V gene sequence: CDR1 ENHRY, CDR2 SYGVKD. V was cut by 9 bases and J by 1 base, with 12 bases left in between. This CDR3 has 14 amino acids. This chain's CDR3 is CAIKAGQNTGELFF. CDR3 sequence (DNA): TGTGCCATTAAAGCGGGACAGAACACCGGGGAGCTGTTTTTT.

This clonotype was observed a single time. V is TRBV11-1 and J is TRBJ2-3; D is possibly TRBD1 (5 bases). Germline values: CDR1 SGHAT, CDR2 FQDESV (reference sequence). V dropped 4 bases and J dropped 2 bases, with 16 bases sitting between them. CDR3 length equals 16 residues. The CDR3 coding sequence is TGTGCCAGCAGCTCGGTACAGGCTATCCCCACAGATACGCAGTATTTT. It yields the protein CASSSVQAIPTDTQYF.

This clonotype was seen only once. V usage is TRBV7-3 and J usage is TRBJ2-1; 10 bases are shared with TRBD1. This CDR3 is 14 amino acids long. The germline CDR1 and CDR2 sequences are SGHTA and FQGTGA. V shed 4 bases, J shed 7 bases, and the junction held 4 bases outside the gene matches. CDR3 sequence (DNA): TGTGCCAGCAGCTCGACAGGGGGCAAGAATGAGCAGTTCTTC. Residues: CASSSTGGKNEQFF.

The sample holds many counts of this clonotype. This chain connects TRBV30 to TRBJ1-1; D call uncertain. The V gene lost 1 base and the J gene lost 4 bases, with 7 bases spanning the gap. This CDR3 region has 12 residues. Germline CDR1 is GTSNPN and CDR2 is SVGIG (reference sequence). CDR3 bases: TGTGCCTGGAGTGAACGGAGCACTGAAGCTTTCTTT. The encoded protein is CAWSERSTEAFF.

This clonotype has a count of ten or more. The V gene is TRBV4-1, the J gene TRBJ1-1; possibly TRBD1 for D (5 bases). The germline V and J ends were trimmed by 7 bases and 3 bases, with 12 bases remaining between them. The CDR3 has 13 amino acids. CDR1 is MGHRA and CDR2 is YSYEKL in the germline V gene. The CDR3 DNA sequence: TGCGCCAGCAAAAGAACGGGGGACACTGAAGCTTTCTTT. As protein: CASKRTGDTEAFF.

The V gene is TRBV20-1, the J gene TRBJ2-5; 9 nucleotides line up with TRBD2. V lost 1 base and J lost 4; bases outside the gene matches: 22. Germline assignment: CDR1 DFQATT and CDR2 SNEGSKA (reference sequence). The CDR3 has 20 amino acids. The CDR3: CSARALHRGEREATGETQYF. CDR3 DNA: TGCAGTGCTAGAGCCCTACACCGGGGGGAGCGGGAGGCGACGGGAGAGACCCAGTACTTC.

This chain links TRBV7-9 with TRBJ1-6; possibly TRBD1 for D (6 bases). The CDR3 is made up of 14 amino acids. V lost 2 bases to trimming and J lost 5 bases, with 7 bases between them. CDR1 and CDR2 from the germline V gene are SEHNR and FQNEAQ (reference sequence). The CDR3 here is CASSLRQDNSPLHF. The CDR3 coding sequence is TGTGCCAGCAGCTTAAGACAGGATAATTCACCCCTCCACTTT. Complete variable domain (other parts from reference TRBV7-9 and TRBJ1-6): DTGVSQNPRHKITKRGQNVTFRCDPISEHNRLYWYRQTLGQGPEFLTYFQNEAQLEKSRLLSDRFSAERPKGSFSTLEIQRTEQGDSAMYLCASSLRQDNSPLHFGNGTRLTVT.

The J gene is TRBJ2-5, the V gene TRBV7-9; TRBD2 matches 10 bases. Per the germline V gene, CDR1 is SEHNR and CDR2 is FQNEAQ (reference sequence). CDR3 length: 15 amino acids. Trimming removed 0 bases from V and 4 bases from J; junction bases left unmatched: 2. The CDR3 is CASSLAPSGRETQYF. In nucleotides, the CDR3 is TGTGCCAGCAGCTTAGCCCCTAGCGGGAGAGAGACCCAGTACTTC.

Comments on this clonotype: A single base separates this from a much larger clone, so it may be a read error. The V gene is TRBV14, the J gene TRBJ2-1; D remains unclear. Germline V gives CDR1 SGHDN, CDR2 FVKESK. The CDR3 runs to 14 residues. Here the CDR3 reads CASSQSSIYNEQSF. CDR3 nucleotides: TGTGCCAGCAGCCAATCAAGTATCTACAATGAGCAGTCCTTC.

This clonotype has ten or more counts. The chain is built from TRBV4-1 and TRBJ2-7, with D perhaps TRBD2 (6 bases). Between the trimmed V and J ends, which lost 1 base and 4 bases, there was a span of 17 bases. The CDR3 spans 16 residues. Per germline, CDR1 MGHRA and CDR2 YSYEKL. The CDR3 bases are TGCGCCAGCAGCCAAGTCTCGGGGGTTGAGGATTACGAGCAGTACTTC. Protein sequence: CASSQVSGVEDYEQYF.

This clonotype was recorded many times. The V and J genes are TRBV19 and TRBJ1-1; 7 bases line up with TRBD1. V lost 1 base and J lost 4; bases outside the gene matches: 6. The CDR3 contains 15 residues. CDR1 and CDR2 (germline): LNHDA, SQIVND (reference sequence). DNA for the CDR3: TGTGCCAGTAGTATAGGTTTACAGGGGAGCACTGAAGCTTTCTTT. Translating gives CASSIGLQGSTEAFF. Full variable domain (missing parts from reference TRBV19 and TRBJ1-1): DGGITQSPKYLFRKEGQNVTLSCEQNLNHDAMYWYRQDPGQGLRLIYYSQIVNDFQKGDIAEGYSVSREKKESFPLTVTSAQKNPTAFYLCASSIGLQGSTEAFFGQGTRLTVV.

This chain uses TRBV29-1 with TRBJ1-1; possibly TRBD1 for D (5 bases). Trimming took 4 bases from V and 3 from J, leaving 6 bases between them. The CDR3 length is 11 residues. Per germline, CDR1 SQVTM and CDR2 ANQGSEA. CDR3 residues: CSVGRDTEAFF. In DNA form, the CDR3 reads TGCAGCGTTGGCAGGGACACTGAAGCTTTCTTT.

The CDR3: CASSFFASSYNEQFF. CDR3 DNA: TGTGCCAGCAGCTTCTTCGCGAGCTCCTACAATGAGCAGTTCTTC. The chain carries TRBV11-2 and TRBJ2-1; no reliable D call. The V gene lost 3 bases and the J gene lost 0 bases, with 9 bases spanning the gap. Germline V CDR1 and CDR2: SGHAT, FQNNGV. The CDR3 is made up of 15 amino acids.

This clonotype was seen many times. The chain has TRBV4-1 and TRBJ1-1, with 8 positions matching TRBD1. The V segment lost 0 bases and the J segment 10 bases; nucleotides outside the gene matches: 13. Germline V CDR1 and CDR2: MGHRA, YSYEKL. The CDR3 extends over 16 amino acids. This CDR3 reads CASSQDPRRAGGVAFF. In DNA form, the CDR3 reads TGCGCCAGCAGCCAAGACCCCAGGAGGGCAGGGGGCGTAGCTTTCTTT.

This clonotype appeared many times. The genes are TRBV12-3 or TRBV12-4 and TRBJ1-2; D perhaps matches TRBD1 (5 bases). The CDR3 spans 14 residues. Deletions cut 5 bases from V and 4 bases from J, with 14 bases between. The CDR3: CASSLPAGPYGYTF. The CDR3, as DNA: TGTGCCAGCAGTCTACCGGCAGGGCCCTATGGCTACACCTTC.

This clonotype was seen a single time. The DNA for the CDR3 is TGTGCCAGTAGTATGGGGAGGTCTGGGGCCAACGTCCTGACTTTC. This sequence encodes CASSMGRSGANVLTF. The rearrangement uses TRBV19 and TRBJ2-6, with D possibly matching TRBD2 (6 bases). Germline values: CDR1 LNHDA, CDR2 SQIVND (reference sequence). V was shortened by 3 bases and J by 1 base, with 7 bases between the two germline ends. CDR3 length: 15 amino acids.

This clonotype was counted once. The CDR3 sequence: CASSGSTGGNEQYF. CDR3 sequence (DNA): TGTGCCAGCAGCGGATCGACAGGGGGCAACGAGCAGTACTTC. The genes are TRBV9 and TRBJ2-7; TRBD1 aligns across 10 bases. CDR1 and CDR2 (germline): SGDLS, YYNGEE. V shed 3 bases and J 5 bases; nucleotides not matched to a gene: 5. The CDR3 extends over 14 amino acids. Full variable domain (rest looked up from reference TRBV9 and TRBJ2-7): DSGVTQTPKHLITATGQRVTLRCSPRSGDLSVYWYQQSLDQGLQFLIQYYNGEERAKGNILERFSAQQFPDLHSELNLSSLELGDSALYFCASSGSTGGNEQYFGPGTRLTVT.

By sample fraction, this clonotype is medium-sized (0.01 to 0.1%). The CDR3 coding sequence is TGTGCCACCAGCGTTTACGGGACAAACAGGCAGGCCCAGTACTTC. This gives the protein CATSVYGTNRQAQYF. The chain combines TRBV15 with TRBJ2-5; TRBD1 is a possible D gene (6 bases). The CDR3 loop spans 15 amino acids. Germline assignment: CDR1 LNHNV and CDR2 YYDKDF (reference sequence). The V end lost 5 bases, the J end lost 9 bases, and 22 bases lay between the germline ends.

This clonotype was counted a few times. V and J are TRBV30 and TRBJ1-1, with D tentatively TRBD1 (6 bases). The CDR3 loop spans 13 amino acids. V lost 0 bases, J lost 5 bases, and 10 bases lay in between. The germline V gene has CDR1 GTSNPN and CDR2 SVGIG (reference sequence). CDR3: CAWSVDRRTEAFF. Here the CDR3 DNA reads TGTGCCTGGAGTGTCGACAGGAGAACTGAAGCTTTCTTT.

This clonotype has ten or more counts. V usage is TRBV5-1 and J usage is TRBJ2-1; 9 bases are shared with TRBD2. Germline CDR1 is SGHRS and CDR2 is YFSETQ. CDR3 length equals 15 residues. With V trimmed by 5 bases and J by 4 bases, 7 bases remained unmatched. CDR3 DNA: TGCGCCAGCAGGCCGAGCGGGGGGCAATACAATGAGCAGTTCTTC. Translated: CASRPSGGQYNEQFF. The full variable domain, rest sourced from reference TRBV5-1 and TRBJ2-1, is KAGVTQTPRYLIKTRGQQVTLSCSPISGHRSVSWYQQTPGQGLQFLFEYFSETQRNKGNFPGRFSGRQFSNSRSEMNVSTLELGDSALYLCASRPSGGQYNEQFFGPGTRLTVL.